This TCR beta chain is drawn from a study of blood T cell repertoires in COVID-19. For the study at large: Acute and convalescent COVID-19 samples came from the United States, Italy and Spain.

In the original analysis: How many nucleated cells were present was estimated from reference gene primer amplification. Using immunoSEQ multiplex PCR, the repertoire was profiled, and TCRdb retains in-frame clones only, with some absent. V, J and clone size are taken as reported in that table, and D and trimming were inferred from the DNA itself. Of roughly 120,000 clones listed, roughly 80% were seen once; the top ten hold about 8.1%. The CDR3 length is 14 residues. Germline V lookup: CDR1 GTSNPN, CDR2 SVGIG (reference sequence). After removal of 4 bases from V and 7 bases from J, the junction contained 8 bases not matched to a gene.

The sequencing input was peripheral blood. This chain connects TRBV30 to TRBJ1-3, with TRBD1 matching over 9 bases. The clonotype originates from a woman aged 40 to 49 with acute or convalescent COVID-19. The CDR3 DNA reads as TGTGCCTGGATGGGACAGGGAGGACGGAACACCATATATTTT. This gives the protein CAWMGQGGRNTIYF.